The T cell receptor beta chain under discussion was sequenced for a study of T cell responses to AZD1222 COVID-19 vaccine. General study points: Most donors were white British and more were female, and clonal diversity was possibly underestimated. A rise in Spike-specific TCR breadth and depth followed two AZD1222 doses.

This CDR3 is 13 amino acids long. The germline V and J ends were trimmed by 4 bases and 6 bases, with 16 bases remaining between them. Per germline, CDR1 SQVTM and CDR2 ANQGSEA. The method was immunoSEQ multiplex PCR; TCRdb's version includes in-frame clones alone and lacks a portion of them. Among roughly 140,000 clones listed, approximately 90% were seen once. As to this clone: Its target is not known.

This clonotype was obtained from an adult in good health. The chain uses TRBV29-1 and TRBJ2-7, with D perhaps given as TRBD1 or TRBD2 (5 bases each). Sequenced here: peripheral blood, sampled on day 0 of AZD1222 vaccination. CDR3 DNA sequence: TGCAGCGTTGCCCCCTCGGGGCGCCCCGAGCAGTACTTC. Protein: CSVAPSGRPEQYF.